This T cell receptor beta chain stems from a study of shared clonotypes between healthy human individuals. TCRdb keeps only in-frame clones here, not all; method: immunoSEQ multiplex PCR. The table records some 1,100,000 clones, approximately 78% of them present only once. Whole-study findings and limits: Compared with clonotypes that all four donors shared, non-shared clonotypes had lower generation probabilities.

From germline, CDR1 is KGHSH and CDR2 LQKENI. V was clipped by 6 bases and J by 10 bases, with 15 bases between them. The CDR3 is made up of 12 amino acids. As for this clone: The antigen is undetermined.

The chain couples TRBV18 to TRBJ1-1; D is unclear. The TCR sequence derives from a man aged 18 to 30 in good health. Some clones in this sample may be carry-over from other donors' samples. Sequenced sample: memory CD4+ T cells from PBMCs. Subset: CD45RA-negative fraction. CDR3 DNA: TGTGCCAGCTCTCTGGCGCGCGACCCAGCTTTCTTT. It encodes CASSLARDPAFF.